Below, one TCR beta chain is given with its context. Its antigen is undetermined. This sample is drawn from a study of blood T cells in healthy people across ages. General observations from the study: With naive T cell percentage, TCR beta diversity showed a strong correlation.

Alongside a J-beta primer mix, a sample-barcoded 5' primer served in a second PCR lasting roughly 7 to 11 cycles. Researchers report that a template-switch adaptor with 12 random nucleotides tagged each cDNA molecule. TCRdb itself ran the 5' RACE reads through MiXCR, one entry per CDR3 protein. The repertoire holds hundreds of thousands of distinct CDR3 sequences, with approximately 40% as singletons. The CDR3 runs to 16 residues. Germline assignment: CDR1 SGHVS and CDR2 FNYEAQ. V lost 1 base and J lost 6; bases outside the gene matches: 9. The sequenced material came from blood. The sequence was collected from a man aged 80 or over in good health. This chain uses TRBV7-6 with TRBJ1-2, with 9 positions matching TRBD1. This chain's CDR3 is CASSLDDARTGDGYTF. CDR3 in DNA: TGTGCCAGCAGCTTAGATGACGCCAGGACAGGGGATGGCTACACCTTC.